Listed below are T cell receptor beta chains from one sample, sequenced in a study of blood T cell repertoires in COVID-19. Produced via immunoSEQ multiplex PCR; TCRdb's table is partial and in-frame only. Of about 240,000 clones listed, around 88% were seen once; the top ten hold around 3%. Material for sequencing was PBMCs or T cells enriched from blood (not recorded which). The receptors shown here come from a woman aged 40 to 55 with acute COVID-19. Each CDR3 is given with its conserved first and last residue. Each record gives: D gene, V gene, J gene, clone size, CDR3 DNA, CDR3 protein. D genes are given only for firm matches. Size is stated for part of the rows, as once, few or many counts, or as a class when the clone is expanded.

>TRBD1|TRBV12-5|TRBJ1-1|NA
TGTGCTAGTGGTTTGGTACGGGAATGGGACAGGGGTATAGGGGACACTGAAGCTTTCTTT
CASGLVREWDRGIGDTEAFF
>TRBD1|TRBV30|TRBJ1-4|NA
TGTGCCTGGAGTAACGACAGGGAAGGAGAAAAACTGTTTTTT
CAWSNDREGEKLFF
>TRBD2|TRBV13|TRBJ2-7|NA
TGTGCCAGCAGCTTACCCCTAGCGGGAGTCGAGCAGTACTTC
CASSLPLAGVEQYF
>NA|TRBV19|TRBJ1-1|NA
TGTGCCAGTAGTATAGCATCGACAGCCCCTGAAGCTTTCTTT
CASSIASTAPEAFF
>NA|TRBV3-1/TRBV3-2|TRBJ2-1|NA
TGTGCCAGCAGCCCGTCCGGGAGCGTCTCCTACAATGAGCAGTTCTTC
CASSPSGSVSYNEQFF
>TRBD1|TRBV27|TRBJ1-6|NA
TGTGCCAGCAGCCAAGACAGGGTTGGAAATTCACCCCTCCACTTT
CASSQDRVGNSPLHF
>NA|TRBV6-5|TRBJ1-2|many
TGTGCCAGCAGTTACTCGGGGGCGAATGCTGGCCATGGCTACACCTTC
CASSYSGANAGHGYTF
>NA|TRBV6-1|TRBJ1-5|NA
TGTGCCAGCAGTGAACTGCCAGGGATGGTTCAGCCCCAGCATTTT
CASSELPGMVQPQHF
>NA|TRBV5-4|TRBJ2-3|NA
TGTGCCAGCAGGTATGCGGGTCGGACTGGCACAGATACGCAGTATTTT
CASRYAGRTGTDTQYF
>NA|TRBV7-8|TRBJ1-2|NA
TGTGCCAGCAGCTTAGCTTCCGTAACACGCAACTATGGCTACACCTTC
CASSLASVTRNYGYTF
>TRBD1|TRBV3-1/TRBV3-2|TRBJ1-4|NA
TGTGCCAGCAGCCAAGATCTCGGTCAGGGGGCGGCAAAACTGTTTTTT
CASSQDLGQGAAKLFF
>TRBD1|TRBV10-3|TRBJ1-1|NA
TGTGCCATCAGTGATACAGGGGTGAACACTGAAGCTTTCTTT
CAISDTGVNTEAFF
>NA|TRBV11-1|TRBJ2-1|NA
TGTGCCAGCAGCCCAGAAGGCAGGGTCGATGAGCAGTTCTTC
CASSPEGRVDEQFF
>TRBD2|TRBV3-1/TRBV3-2|TRBJ2-7|NA
TGTGCCAGCAGCCTAGCGGGAGGGTCCTACGAGCAGTACTTC
CASSLAGGSYEQYF
>TRBD2|TRBV6-1|TRBJ2-1|NA
TGTGCCAGCAGTGACGGGAGGCGCAATGAGCAGTTCTTC
CASSDGRRNEQFF
>NA|TRBV7-2|TRBJ1-2|NA
TGTGCCAGCAGCCAAGACAGGTTTTTATCTAACTATGGCTACACCTTC
CASSQDRFLSNYGYTF
>TRBD2|TRBV24-1|TRBJ2-1|NA
TGTGCCACCAGTCCTAGCGGGAGGGGGAGCTCCTACAATGAGCAGTTCTTC
CATSPSGRGSSYNEQFF
>TRBD1|TRBV6-1|TRBJ2-7|NA
TGTGCCAGCAGTCCCGGGACAGGGGACGAGCAGTACTTC
CASSPGTGDEQYF
>NA|TRBV7-2|TRBJ2-1|NA
TGTGCCAGCAGCTTAGGGGGAGAGTCCTACAATGAGCAGTTCTTC
CASSLGGESYNEQFF
>NA|TRBV19|TRBJ1-3|once
TGTGCCAGTAGCAGGCGGACGGGGAGCTCTGGAAACACCATATATTTT
CASSRRTGSSGNTIYF
>TRBD1|TRBV19|TRBJ2-2|NA
TGTGCCAGTGGGACAGGGAGCACCGGGGAGCTGTTTTTT
CASGTGSTGELFF
>TRBD1|TRBV25-1|TRBJ2-3|NA
TGTGCCAGCAGTGACCAGGACAGGGGTTCAGATACGCAGTATTTT
CASSDQDRGSDTQYF
>NA|TRBV11-2|TRBJ2-3|NA
TGTGCCAGCAGCTCCCGCGTGAGCAGCGGAAACACAGATACGCAGTATTTT
CASSSRVSSGNTDTQYF
>TRBD2|TRBV11-2|TRBJ2-2|NA
TGTGCCAGCAGCGTTGCTAGCGGGAGCCTTACCGGGGAGCTGTTTTTT
CASSVASGSLTGELFF
>TRBD2|TRBV27|TRBJ2-2|once
TGTGCCAGCAGGCCCGGGACTAGTCTATCCGGGGAGCTGTTTTTT
CASRPGTSLSGELFF
>TRBD2|TRBV30|TRBJ2-3|NA
TGTGCCTGGAGTGTACTAGCGGGAGGTATCAGCACAGATACGCAGTATTTT
CAWSVLAGGISTDTQYF
>TRBD2|TRBV2|TRBJ2-5|NA
TGTGCCAGGCCTCCCGTGACTAGCGGGAGACCGTACCAAGAGACCCAGTACTTC
CARPPVTSGRPYQETQYF
>NA|TRBV29-1|TRBJ1-5|NA
TGCAGCGTTCTAGGAGGAGGCAATCAGCCCCAGCATTTT
CSVLGGGNQPQHF
>NA|TRBV2|TRBJ1-6|NA
TGTGCCAGCACGACCGCCCCAGGGATTTCACCCCTCCACTTT
CASTTAPGISPLHF
>NA|TRBV19|TRBJ2-5|NA
TGTGCCAGTAGTATAGCTGCGGGAGAGACCCAGTACTTC
CASSIAAGETQYF
>NA|TRBV7-9|TRBJ2-2|once
TGTGCCAGCAGCATATCCACCGGGGAGCTGTTTTTT
CASSISTGELFF
>TRBD1|TRBV11-1|TRBJ2-7|NA
TGTGCCAGCAGGCCCTCGACAGGGGATTTTACCTACGAGCAGTACTTC
CASRPSTGDFTYEQYF
>NA|TRBV19|TRBJ1-2|NA
TGTGCCAGTAGTCCAACCGGGACATCTAACTATGGCTACACCTTC
CASSPTGTSNYGYTF
>NA|TRBV12-3/TRBV12-4|TRBJ1-1|NA
TGTGCCAGCAGTCTAAGAGTGAACACTGAAGCTTTCTTT
CASSLRVNTEAFF
>TRBD1|TRBV19|TRBJ2-2|NA
TGTGCCACAGGGACGACAGGGGGGACCGGGGAGCTGTTTTTT
CATGTTGGTGELFF
>NA|TRBV7-6|TRBJ1-1|few
TGTGCCAGCAGCTTAGAGAGGGCGGATGACACTGAAGCTTTCTTT
CASSLERADDTEAFF
>TRBD2|TRBV14|TRBJ2-3|few
TGTGCCAGCAGCCAAGACCCCACTAGCGGGACCACAGATACGCAGTATTTT
CASSQDPTSGTTDTQYF
>TRBD1|TRBV25-1|TRBJ1-1|NA
TGTGCCAGAAAACAGGGGGAGCGAACTGAAGCTTTCTTT
CARKQGERTEAFF
>TRBD1|TRBV27|TRBJ1-1|NA
TGTGCCAGCAGTTTAGGGACAGCCATGAACACTGAAGCTTTCTTT
CASSLGTAMNTEAFF
>NA|TRBV7-3|TRBJ2-1|NA
TGTGCCAGCAGCGCTCAAGGGGGGGTGACCTACAATGAGCAGTTCTTC
CASSAQGGVTYNEQFF
>TRBD1|TRBV2|TRBJ1-2|NA
TGTGCCAGCAGGTACAGGGGGCAAGGCTACACCTTC
CASRYRGQGYTF
>TRBD1|TRBV19|TRBJ2-7|NA
TGTGCCAGTAGAAACCGGGACAGGGACTACGAGCAGTACTTC
CASRNRDRDYEQYF
>NA|TRBV5-4|TRBJ2-3|NA
TGTGCCAGCACCGTCGAGCGGTCCACAGATACGCAGTATTTT
CASTVERSTDTQYF
>NA|TRBV5-8|TRBJ2-7|NA
TGTGCCAGCAGAGTCCCTAGCAAAGGATATGTCGAGCAGTACTTC
CASRVPSKGYVEQYF
>NA|TRBV7-3|TRBJ1-3|NA
TGTGCCAGCAGCTTAGACACCTCTGGAAACACCATATATTTT
CASSLDTSGNTIYF
>TRBD2|TRBV19|TRBJ2-4|NA
TGTGCCAGTACCCCCGGGGGGAACATTCAGTACTTC
CASTPGGNIQYF
>NA|TRBV6-5|TRBJ1-2|few
TGTGCCAGCAGAGGAGGTGCTTCAGCTAACTATGGCTACACCTTC
CASRGGASANYGYTF
>TRBD2|TRBV19|TRBJ2-1|NA
TGTGCCAGTAGTTCCATAATCAGCGGGAACTACAATGAGCAGTTCTTC
CASSSIISGNYNEQFF
>NA|TRBV18|TRBJ1-1|NA
TGTGCCAGCTCACCACCGAAGGGGAAGGCTTTCTTT
CASSPPKGKAFF
>NA|TRBV3-1/TRBV3-2|TRBJ2-1|NA
TGTGCCAGCAGCAAGTACCAGGAGGGTGAGCAGTTCTTC
CASSKYQEGEQFF